This TCR beta chain was found in a study of radiation and T cells in renal cell carcinoma. V dropped 4 bases and J dropped 2; count of bases not matched to a gene: 2. Germline CDR1 is SNHLY and CDR2 is FYNNEI. The CDR3 is made up of 14 amino acids. This sample's time point: baseline pretreatment blood. The treatment denotes: 15 Gy SBRT to primary tumor, nephrectomy 4 weeks later. Produced via immunoSEQ multiplex PCR; TCRdb's table is partial and in-frame only. The sample carries about 130,000 clones, nearly 90% recorded once. This TCR came from a woman aged 45-65 years with renal cell carcinoma. Sequencing used blood, obtained from a patient whose treatment included radiotherapy and nephrectomy. The chain uses TRBV2 and TRBJ1-5; TRBD1 matches 7 bases. Here the CDR3 reads CASSAQGGNQPQHF. The CDR3 DNA reads as TGTGCCAGCAGTGCCCAGGGGGGCAATCAGCCCCAGCATTTT.